A selection of T cell receptor beta chains follows, all from one sample in a study of vaccination and CD4 T cells after COVID-19. Their target antigens are unknown. One entry per CDR3 protein results from TCRdb running MiXCR on the PCR reads. The top ten hold approximately 7.7% of the sample, which has approximately 12,000 distinct CDR3 sequences, 44% seen once. Sequencing input: CD4+ T cells from blood, cultured in vitro. Every receptor here comes from a human donor who had recovered from COVID-19. Each CDR3 is given with its conserved first and last residue. D genes are given only for firm matches. Expanded clones get a size class; other rows say once, few or many, or leave the size out.

NA TRBJ2-7 TRBD1 TRBV27 CASSTTGGYTYEQYF TGTGCCAGCAGTACAACAGGGGGCTATACCTACGAGCAGTACTTC
NA TRBJ1-2 NA TRBV15 CATSRGVLGVNYGYTF TGTGCCACCAGCCGAGGGGTTCTGGGGGTTAACTATGGCTACACCTTC
NA TRBJ2-7 TRBD1 TRBV27 CASSHRGTYEQYF TGTGCCAGCAGTCACAGGGGGACCTACGAGCAGTACTTC
NA TRBJ2-3 NA TRBV7-2 CASSSRVPRTDTQYF TGTGCCAGCAGCTCCAGGGTGCCCCGCACAGATACGCAGTATTTT
few TRBJ1-1 NA TRBV6-2/TRBV6-3 CASSPSSGNPEAFF TGTGCCAGCAGCCCCTCCTCAGGGAACCCTGAAGCTTTCTTT
NA TRBJ1-1 NA TRBV25-1 CASSRHPADTEAFF TGTGCCAGCAGTAGACACCCGGCGGACACTGAAGCTTTCTTT
NA TRBJ1-3 NA TRBV2 CASSLDSSSGNTIYF TGTGCCAGCAGTCTAGACAGCAGCTCTGGAAACACCATATATTTT
NA TRBJ1-5 TRBD1 TRBV29-1 CSVRQGAGQPQHF TGCAGCGTAAGACAGGGGGCGGGACAGCCCCAGCATTTT
NA TRBJ1-2 TRBD1 TRBV6-4 CASSDQTGGNYGYTF TGTGCCAGCAGTGACCAGACAGGGGGGAACTATGGCTACACCTTC
NA TRBJ2-7 TRBD2 TRBV7-2 CASIPGLAGGSYEQYF TGTGCCAGCATCCCGGGACTAGCGGGAGGGAGCTACGAGCAGTACTTC
NA TRBJ2-1 TRBD2 TRBV2 CASSASGGADEQFF TGTGCCAGCAGTGCCAGCGGGGGCGCGGATGAGCAGTTCTTC
NA TRBJ1-3 TRBD1 TRBV20-1 CSARARGDPGNTIYF TGCAGTGCTAGGGCCAGGGGGGACCCTGGAAACACCATATATTTT
few TRBJ2-7 NA TRBV7-2 CASSNRDSAPLYEQYF TGTGCCAGCAGCAACCGGGACTCAGCCCCTTTATACGAGCAGTACTTC
NA TRBJ2-5 NA TRBV19 CASSIPQRKETQYF TGTGCCAGTAGTATTCCGCAGCGGAAGGAGACCCAGTACTTC
NA TRBJ1-5 NA TRBV6-1 CARGNNQPQHF TGTGCCAGGGGGAACAATCAGCCCCAGCATTTT
NA TRBJ1-5 NA TRBV20-1 CSARDSRGNQPQHF TGCAGTGCTAGAGATTCACGCGGCAATCAGCCCCAGCATTTT
NA TRBJ1-5 TRBD1 TRBV12-3/TRBV12-4 CASSPGQSLHSNQPQHF TGTGCCAGCAGCCCGGGACAGTCACTACATAGCAATCAGCCCCAGCATTTT
few TRBJ1-1 NA TRBV27 CASSLGSGVNTEAFF TGTGCCAGCAGTCTAGGGTCGGGGGTGAACACTGAAGCTTTCTTT
NA TRBJ2-7 TRBD1 TRBV5-4 CASSLGTGIYEQYF TGTGCCAGCAGCCTCGGGACAGGGATTTACGAGCAGTACTTC
NA TRBJ2-7 NA TRBV23-1 CASSQSTRWEQYF TGCGCCAGCAGTCAATCAACTAGGTGGGAGCAGTACTTC
NA TRBJ2-7 NA TRBV6-5 CASSYVSKIPAVRENYEQYF TGTGCCAGCAGTTACGTATCTAAAATACCCGCGGTGCGGGAAAACTACGAGCAGTACTTC
NA TRBJ1-1 NA TRBV2 CATIREGLNTEAFF TGTGCCACCATTCGAGAGGGCTTGAACACTGAAGCTTTCTTT
few TRBJ1-1 NA TRBV4-3 CASSQTQNTEAFF TGCGCCAGCAGCCAAACACAGAACACTGAAGCTTTCTTT
few TRBJ1-1 NA TRBV6-2/TRBV6-3 CASRLLQGRTEAFF TGTGCCAGCAGGCTCTTACAGGGACGAACTGAAGCTTTCTTT
NA TRBJ1-1 NA TRBV7-2 CASSYDRTDLNMNTEAFF TGTGCCAGCAGTTATGACCGGACAGACCTAAATATGAACACTGAAGCTTTCTTT
few TRBJ1-1 TRBD1 TRBV5-4 CASSVQGLNTEAFF TGTGCCAGCAGCGTACAGGGGTTGAACACTGAAGCTTTCTTT
medium-sized TRBJ2-7 NA TRBV12-3/TRBV12-4 CASSLARGYEQYF TGTGCCAGCAGTTTGGCTCGTGGGTACGAGCAGTACTTC
few TRBJ1-5 TRBD1 TRBV27 CASSASTGGKNQPQHF TGTGCCAGCAGTGCGTCAACAGGGGGAAAAAATCAGCCCCAGCATTTT
NA TRBJ1-6 NA TRBV6-1 CASSDGTRNSPLHF TGTGCCAGCAGCGACGGGACACGGAATTCACCCCTCCACTTT
NA TRBJ2-5 NA TRBV10-2 CASTWGGGKETQYF TGCGCCAGCACCTGGGGAGGGGGCAAAGAGACCCAGTACTTC
NA TRBJ2-5 NA TRBV5-8 CASSLTGTLETQYF TGTGCCAGCAGTCTCACCGGGACTTTGGAGACCCAGTACTTC
few TRBJ1-6 NA TRBV6-4 CASSEFRGNSPLHF TGTGCCAGCAGTGAATTCAGGGGTAATTCACCCCTCCACTTT
few TRBJ2-7 NA TRBV24-1 CATSDSIRPYEQYF TGTGCCACCAGTGATTCAATCAGACCCTACGAGCAGTACTTC
medium-sized TRBJ2-5 NA TRBV5-1 CASSLGSQYQETQYF TGCGCCAGCAGCTTGGGATCACAGTACCAAGAGACCCAGTACTTC
NA TRBJ2-7 NA TRBV6-1 CASTNFLGTTYEQYF TGTGCCAGCACGAACTTCCTAGGGACAACCTACGAGCAGTACTTC
NA TRBJ2-2 NA TRBV24-1 CATSESVGGGVNTGELFF TGTGCCACCAGTGAGTCGGTAGGGGGAGGAGTGAACACCGGGGAGCTGTTTTTT
few TRBJ1-5 NA TRBV20-1 CSARDLEQDFWGDQPQHF TGCAGTGCTAGAGATTTGGAGCAGGACTTTTGGGGTGATCAGCCCCAGCATTTT
few TRBJ2-7 NA TRBV6-1 CASSVKQVHEQYF TGTGCCAGCAGTGTCAAGCAGGTCCACGAGCAGTACTTC
few TRBJ1-2 TRBD1 TRBV18 CASSPINTGVDYGYTF TGTGCCAGCTCACCGATAAATACAGGGGTGGACTATGGCTACACCTTC
NA TRBJ1-1 TRBD1 TRBV5-4 CASSMQGARTEAFF TGTGCCAGCAGCATGCAGGGGGCGAGAACTGAAGCTTTCTTT
NA TRBJ1-2 TRBD1 TRBV6-1 CASSTRGRGLNYGYTF TGTGCCAGCAGTACGCGGGGCAGGGGGCTTAACTATGGCTACACCTTC
NA TRBJ1-2 NA TRBV2 CANKNGPSGYTF TGTGCCAACAAGAACGGCCCGAGTGGCTACACCTTC
few TRBJ2-7 NA TRBV2 CASQGSGPYEQYF TGTGCCAGCCAGGGTAGCGGCCCCTACGAGCAGTACTTC
few TRBJ2-7 TRBD2 TRBV6-1 CASRGLAGVYEQYF TGTGCCAGCAGAGGACTAGCGGGAGTGTACGAGCAGTACTTC
NA TRBJ2-3 TRBD1 TRBV19 CASRKGQILTDTQYF TGTGCCAGTAGGAAGGGACAGATTTTGACAGATACGCAGTATTTT
few TRBJ1-5 NA TRBV20-1 CSARGGGGSNQPQHF TGCAGTGCTAGAGGCGGGGGGGGCAGCAATCAGCCCCAGCATTTT